This is a list of T cell receptor beta chains from one sample in a study of CD8+ T cells in alopecia areata. Data came from immunoSEQ multiplex PCR; TCRdb stores just in-frame clones and leaves some out. Counted here are some 180,000 clones, approximately 51% occurring once; the ten biggest clones make up roughly 9.1%. The material was CD8+ T cells sorted from blood, obtained around week 54, from a patient treated with tofacitinib. All receptors come from a human donor with alopecia areata. CDR3s include the opening cysteine and the closing phenylalanine or tryptophan. The D gene is left open where the match is weak. Clone size is stated in some rows and not others, as once, few, many or a class when expanded.

d_call	clone_size	v_call	j_call	cdr3_nt	cdr3_aa
-	few	TRBV23-1	TRBJ1-1	TGCGCCAGCAGTCAACCGGACACTGAAGCTTTCTTT	CASSQPDTEAFF
TRBD1	-	TRBV27	TRBJ2-7	TGTGCCAGCAGTTTAGAGGGACAGTCTTACGAGCAGTACTTC	CASSLEGQSYEQYF
-	-	TRBV30	TRBJ1-2	TGTGCCTGGAGTACCGGGTCCTCTCTTGCCTATGGCTACACCTTC	CAWSTGSSLAYGYTF
-	-	TRBV30	TRBJ2-3	TGTGCCTGGAGGGAAAAGCATCTACCAGATACGCAGTATTTT	CAWREKHLPDTQYF
-	-	TRBV4-3	TRBJ2-1	TGCGCCAGCAGCCAAGTGTGGGGGAGTCCGAATGAGCAGTTCTTC	CASSQVWGSPNEQFF
-	-	TRBV5-4	TRBJ2-5	TGTGCCAGCAGCTCTTTGGAGACCCAGTACTTC	CASSSLETQYF
TRBD1	-	TRBV9	TRBJ1-2	TGTGCCAGCAGCCCCGAGACAGGGTCGTATGGCTACACCTTC	CASSPETGSYGYTF
-	-	TRBV13	TRBJ2-3	TGTGCCAGCAGCTTAGAAGGCCTCGCGGGAGATACGCAGTATTTT	CASSLEGLAGDTQYF
-	-	TRBV6-5	TRBJ2-1	TGTGCCAGCAGTTACTTCCAGGGATTAACCTACAATGAGCAGTTCTTC	CASSYFQGLTYNEQFF
-	-	TRBV27	TRBJ1-1	TGTGCCAGCAGTTTAGAGGCAGGATCGAACACTGAAGCTTTCTTT	CASSLEAGSNTEAFF
TRBD1	-	TRBV2	TRBJ2-7	TGTGCCAGCCTGGGGACAGAGGACTACGAGCAGTACTTC	CASLGTEDYEQYF
-	-	TRBV29-1	TRBJ2-5	TGCAGCGTTGGGGCGGGATCCGGAGAGACCCAGTACTTC	CSVGAGSGETQYF
-	-	TRBV5-6	TRBJ1-3	TGTGCCAGCAGCACTCATCGGGAGTCCGGAAACACCATATATTTT	CASSTHRESGNTIYF
-	-	TRBV5-4	TRBJ2-7	TGTGCCAGCAGCTCTGGACAGAAGGCCTACGAGCAGTACTTC	CASSSGQKAYEQYF
TRBD2	few	TRBV5-1	TRBJ2-3	TGCGCCAGCAGCTTGGTTCACAGCGGGGGGGAAGAAGATACGCAGTATTTT	CASSLVHSGGEEDTQYF
-	-	TRBV2	TRBJ2-1	TGTGCCAGCAGTGGGGACTCCGGTGCCGAGCAGTTCTTC	CASSGDSGAEQFF
-	-	TRBV9	TRBJ2-1	TGTGCCAGCAGCGCATCGAAACTGGTCGAGGGGGGGCTATCTAATGAGCAGTTCTTC	CASSASKLVEGGLSNEQFF
-	-	TRBV15	TRBJ1-5	TGTGCCACCATGAGCCCATTGGAGGGAAATCAGCCCCAGCATTTT	CATMSPLEGNQPQHF
-	few	TRBV7-8	TRBJ2-5	TGTGCCAGCAGCTTGGGGGTAGCGGCGACCCAAGAGACCCAGTACTTC	CASSLGVAATQETQYF
-	-	TRBV30	TRBJ2-2	TGTGCCTGGAGTCAGGGGTCCGGGGAGCTGTTTTTT	CAWSQGSGELFF
-	-	TRBV5-6	TRBJ1-6	TGTGCCAGCAGCTTGATGGACGGCCTTAATTCACCCCTCCACTTT	CASSLMDGLNSPLHF
-	few	TRBV7-7	TRBJ2-5	TGTGCTAGCAGCTCAACAAAGGCGAGTTGGGAGACCCAGTACTTC	CASSSTKASWETQYF
-	few	TRBV5-6	TRBJ1-2	TGTGCCAGCAGACCGGGACCCCAGCTGGGGGGCTACACCTTC	CASRPGPQLGGYTF
TRBD1	-	TRBV27	TRBJ2-7	TGTGCCAGCAGACGACTTACAGGGGTACGCGAGCAGTACTTC	CASRRLTGVREQYF
TRBD1	-	TRBV20-1	TRBJ1-1	TGCAGAGTGGGGGACAGCAAGGAAGCTTTCTTT	CRVGDSKEAFF
TRBD1	once	TRBV6-5	TRBJ2-7	TGTGCCAGCAGGTCCCGGACAGGGGTCCACGAGCAGTACTTC	CASRSRTGVHEQYF
TRBD1	-	TRBV5-6	TRBJ2-1	TGTGCCAGCAGCTCCCGGGACAGGGGACGCAATGAGCAGTTCTTC	CASSSRDRGRNEQFF
-	once	TRBV27	TRBJ2-7	TGTGCCAGCAGCAGGGGGGACGAGCAGTACTTC	CASSRGDEQYF
-	-	TRBV5-6	TRBJ1-5	TGTGCCAGCAGCCTGTACCAGGGTGAGGGGTATCAGCCCCAGCATTTT	CASSLYQGEGYQPQHF
-	-	TRBV6-1	TRBJ2-5	TGTGCCAGCAGTGTAGTCAGGACCCAAGAGACCCAGTACTTC	CASSVVRTQETQYF
TRBD1	-	TRBV4-3	TRBJ2-7	TGCGCCAGCAGCCAAGGGACAGGCTACGAGCAGTACTTC	CASSQGTGYEQYF
TRBD1	few	TRBV30	TRBJ2-2	TGTGCCTGGAGTGTACAGGGGAGGGAGCTGTTTTTT	CAWSVQGRELFF
-	-	TRBV27	TRBJ2-1	TGTGCCAGCACAGACACCTACAATGAGCAGTTCTTC	CASTDTYNEQFF
TRBD1	-	TRBV13	TRBJ1-5	TGTGCCAGCAGTTATACCGGGACAGGGGTTAATCAGCCCCAGCATTTT	CASSYTGTGVNQPQHF
TRBD2	-	TRBV4-1	TRBJ2-1	TGCGCCAGCAGCCGAGCTAGCGGGGCCAACTCCTACAATGAGCAGTTCTTC	CASSRASGANSYNEQFF
TRBD2	few	TRBV9	TRBJ2-5	TGTGCCAGCTCCTCTAGCGGGGCCCAAGAGACCCAGTACTTC	CASSSSGAQETQYF
TRBD1	-	TRBV6-5	TRBJ1-1	TGTGCCAGCAGTGACAGGGTGAACACTGAAGCTTTCTTT	CASSDRVNTEAFF
-	-	TRBV18	TRBJ2-7	TGTGCCAGCTCGCCGACAGAGTCCTACGAGCAGTACTTC	CASSPTESYEQYF
-	few	TRBV27	TRBJ2-7	TGTGCCAGCAGGCACCTGGACACCCTACAGCAGTACTTC	CASRHLDTLQQYF
-	few	TRBV27	TRBJ2-1	TGTGCCAGCAGTTTAAGATTGGCAGGGGAGGAGGATGAGCAGTTCTTC	CASSLRLAGEEDEQFF
TRBD1	-	TRBV30	TRBJ1-1	TGTGCCTGGGAGGGATGGGACAGCAACACTGAAGCTTTCTTT	CAWEGWDSNTEAFF
TRBD1	-	TRBV6-5	TRBJ1-6	TGTGCCAGCAGAGACAGGGGGGATTATTCACCCCTCCACTTT	CASRDRGDYSPLHF
TRBD1	-	TRBV2	TRBJ1-6	TGTGCCAGCAACCAAGACAGGGGTACCTCACCCCTCCACTTT	CASNQDRGTSPLHF
TRBD1	-	TRBV11-2	TRBJ1-1	TGTGCCAGCAGCTTAGGCCTAACAGGGGGCTCTGAAGCTTTCTTT	CASSLGLTGGSEAFF
-	-	TRBV29-1	TRBJ2-7	TGCAGCGTTGAAGAGCCTCTCGAGCCAGGGCAAGCCTACGAGCAGTACTTC	CSVEEPLEPGQAYEQYF
TRBD2	few	TRBV6-5	TRBJ2-1	TGTGCCAGCAGGGGGGGGTCCCTTGGCAATGAGCAGTTCTTC	CASRGGSLGNEQFF
-	-	TRBV29-1	TRBJ1-2	TGCAGCGTGATTAACGGGGACGCCCAGAACTATGGCTACACCTTC	CSVINGDAQNYGYTF
-	-	TRBV4-1	TRBJ2-1	TGCGCCAGCAGCCCAGACGGTAGCTCCTACAATGAGCAGTTCTTC	CASSPDGSSYNEQFF